This T cell receptor (beta chain) was sequenced for a study of CD8+CD57+ T cells in acquired aplastic anemia. At the level of the study: 3.2 ug was the average amount of DNA from sorted CD4+ and CD8+ cells.

Investigators profiled TCR beta VDJ and CDR3 from genomic DNA template. TCRdb itself ran the reads through MiXCR, one entry per CDR3 protein. The table records about 58,000 distinct CDR3 sequences, approximately 50% of them present only once. Before being chosen for sequencing, patients had shown CD8+CD57+ cell expansion by flow cytometry. Severe acquired aplastic anemia was present in every patient. None of the patients had been given any therapy when their blood was sampled. The CDR3 is 16 amino acids. From germline, CDR1 is SGHAT and CDR2 FQDESV (reference sequence). V gave up 5 bases and J gave up 7 bases; unmatched junction bases: 9.

This chain links TRBV11-1 with TRBJ1-6; 9 bases agree with TRBD1. Sequenced input: sorted CD4+, CD8+, or CD8+CD57+ T cells (not recorded which) from PBMCs. The clonotype originates from a human donor with aplastic anemia. This chain's CDR3 is CASSHPGQGVNSPLHF. CDR3 coding DNA: TGTGCCAGCAGCCATCCGGGACAGGGAGTAAATTCACCCCTCCACTTT.